A selection of T cell receptor beta chains follows, all from one sample in a study of early T cells in non-severe SARS-CoV-2 infection. TCRdb re-called the 5' RACE reads with MiXCR, one entry per CDR3 protein. The sample carries around 27,000 distinct CDR3 sequences, about 5.3% recorded once. Sequencing input: whole blood. Receptor source: an adult who was a healthcare worker with PCR-confirmed SARS-CoV-2 infection or an uninfected control (not recorded which). Each CDR3 is given with its conserved first and last residue. Fields, in order: V gene, clone size, D gene, J gene, CDR3 protein, CDR3 DNA. A D gene is named only where the DNA matches it firmly. A clone size is listed for some rows: how often the clone was seen (once, few, many), or a class if it is expanded.

>TRBV7-3|NA|NA|TRBJ2-3
CASSSGLSTDTQYF
TGTGCCAGCAGCTCGGGACTGAGCACAGATACGCAGTATTTT
>TRBV7-9|few|NA|TRBJ1-6
CASSSPRTASPLHF
TGTGCCAGCAGTTCCCCGAGGACAGCTTCACCCCTCCACTTT
>TRBV28|many|TRBD2|TRBJ2-7
CASRSGTSGWRYEQYF
TGTGCCAGCAGGTCGGGGACTAGCGGGTGGCGCTACGAGCAGTACTTC
>TRBV7-9|NA|NA|TRBJ1-4
CASSRRMSGNEKLFF
TGTGCCAGCAGCCGAAGGATGTCGGGCAATGAAAAACTGTTTTTT
>TRBV29-1|many|NA|TRBJ2-5
CSARQSVTGETQYF
TGCAGCGCCAGACAATCAGTAACTGGAGAGACCCAGTACTTC
>TRBV18|NA|NA|TRBJ1-2
CASSPSQQGNGYTF
TGTGCCAGCTCACCAAGTCAGCAGGGGAATGGCTACACCTTC
>TRBV12-3/TRBV12-4|medium-sized|NA|TRBJ2-7
CASSLYLLEEQYF
TGTGCCAGCAGTTTATATCTTTTGGAAGAGCAGTACTTC
>TRBV20-1|NA|TRBD2|TRBJ2-5
CSASGTSGGTPMTQYF
TGCAGTGCTAGCGGGACTAGCGGGGGTACCCCAATGACCCAGTACTTC
>TRBV25-1|many|TRBD2|TRBJ2-5
CASSEISGTETQYF
TGTGCCAGCAGTGAAATTAGCGGGACAGAGACCCAGTACTTC
>TRBV6-2/TRBV6-3|many|NA|TRBJ1-2
CASSYPGTRLLRGYTF
TGTGCCAGCAGTTACCCCGGGACGCGGCTTTTAAGAGGCTACACCTTC
>TRBV5-1|many|NA|TRBJ2-3
CASSVGQSTDTQYF
TGCGCCAGCAGCGTAGGACAGAGCACAGATACGCAGTATTTT
>TRBV7-9|many|NA|TRBJ1-2
CASSLAQGGLGYTF
TGTGCCAGCAGCTTAGCCCAGGGCGGTCTTGGCTACACCTTC
>TRBV5-1|many|NA|TRBJ1-4
CASSIGTGNNEKLFF
TGCGCCAGCAGCATAGGGACGGGTAATAATGAAAAACTGTTTTTT
>TRBV7-9|many|NA|TRBJ2-3
CASSLVVLPTDTQYF
TGTGCCAGCAGCTTAGTCGTTTTACCCACAGATACGCAGTATTTT
>TRBV5-1|many|NA|TRBJ1-1
CASSSLDPGTEAFF
TGCGCCAGCAGCTCTCTGGACCCCGGGACTGAAGCTTTCTTT
>TRBV20-1|many|NA|TRBJ1-6
CSARDRIGYYNSPLHF
TGCAGTGCTAGGGACAGAATAGGATATTATAATTCACCCCTCCACTTT
>TRBV7-2|few|NA|TRBJ1-1
CASSLRDAAQMNTEAFF
TGTGCCAGCAGCTTACGCGATGCGGCCCAAATGAACACTGAAGCTTTCTTT
>TRBV7-2|NA|TRBD2|TRBJ2-5
CASSQSGGQETQYF
TGTGCCAGCAGCCAGAGCGGGGGACAAGAGACCCAGTACTTC
>TRBV6-6|many|NA|TRBJ1-1
CASSYVYTEAFF
TGTGCCAGCAGCTATGTCTACACTGAAGCTTTCTTT
>TRBV29-1|many|NA|TRBJ2-2
CSVGQGDTGELFF
TGCAGCGTTGGTCAGGGCGACACCGGGGAGCTGTTTTTT
>TRBV7-9|few|TRBD2|TRBJ2-1
CASSPLFRGRVNEQFF
TGTGCCAGCAGCCCCCTGTTCCGGGGGAGGGTCAATGAGCAGTTCTTC
>TRBV7-2|few|TRBD1|TRBJ1-6
CASSPTTGGGSPLHF
TGTGCCAGCAGCCCAACAACAGGGGGCGGTTCACCCCTCCACTTT
>TRBV6-2/TRBV6-3|NA|NA|TRBJ1-1
CASSSHRNSEAFF
TGTGCCAGCAGTTCGCACAGGAACTCTGAAGCTTTCTTT
>TRBV7-2|many|NA|TRBJ2-4
CASSLGGSGGHIQYF
TGTGCCAGCAGCTTAGGAGGGTCTGGGGGCCACATTCAGTACTTC
>TRBV29-1|few|TRBD1|TRBJ1-2
CSVEKGASGYTF
TGCAGCGTTGAGAAGGGGGCGTCTGGCTACACCTTC
>TRBV20-1|many|NA|TRBJ1-1
CSGEGGAEAFF
TGCAGTGGGGAAGGGGGGGCAGAAGCTTTCTTT
>TRBV20-1|many|TRBD1|TRBJ2-5
CSLSGGRQETQYF
TGCAGCCTCTCAGGGGGCCGGCAAGAGACCCAGTACTTC
>TRBV7-2|many|TRBD1|TRBJ1-2
CASSPRQGDGYTF
TGTGCCAGCAGCCCCCGACAGGGCGATGGCTACACCTTC
>TRBV14|many|TRBD2|TRBJ2-3
CASSFSGVMDTQYF
TGTGCCAGCAGCTTCAGCGGGGTCATGGATACGCAGTATTTT
>TRBV19|few|NA|TRBJ2-7
CASSTTGDRRLSYEQYF
TGTGCCAGTAGTACAACTGGGGACCGCCGACTATCTTACGAGCAGTACTTC
>TRBV18|many|TRBD1|TRBJ2-5
CASSPPNRGETQYF
TGTGCCAGCTCACCACCGAACAGGGGAGAGACCCAGTACTTC
>TRBV4-3|NA|NA|TRBJ1-3
CASSQVGRMRSGNTIYF
TGCGCCAGCAGCCAGGTGGGGCGGATGCGCTCTGGAAACACCATATATTTT
>TRBV10-3|many|TRBD2|TRBJ2-3
CAISPTSLGTDTQYF
TGTGCCATCAGTCCGACTAGCCTGGGCACAGATACGCAGTATTTT
>TRBV19|many|TRBD1|TRBJ1-5
CASSMWDRGRGNQPQHF
TGTGCCAGTAGTATGTGGGACAGGGGACGAGGAAATCAGCCCCAGCATTTT
>TRBV7-2|NA|NA|TRBJ1-1
CASSFFAGETEAFF
TGTGCCAGCAGCTTTTTTGCGGGGGAAACTGAAGCTTTCTTT
>TRBV4-2|many|NA|TRBJ2-5
CASKGLDETQYF
TGTGCCAGCAAAGGACTGGATGAGACCCAGTACTTC
>TRBV19|many|TRBD1|TRBJ2-2
CASSLTGATGELFF
TGTGCCAGTAGCCTGACAGGGGCCACCGGGGAGCTGTTTTTT
>TRBV7-6|NA|TRBD2|TRBJ2-1
CASSLAGGLGDEQFF
TGTGCCAGCAGCTTGGCGGGGGGGCTAGGTGATGAGCAGTTCTTC
>TRBV18|NA|NA|TRBJ2-7
CASSPPDGAYEQYF
TGTGCCAGCTCACCACCGGACGGGGCCTACGAGCAGTACTTC
>TRBV29-1|many|TRBD1|TRBJ2-1
CSQTGGGEQFF
TGCAGCCAGACAGGGGGTGGTGAGCAGTTCTTC
>TRBV28|many|NA|TRBJ2-5
CASSSAEAGQETQYF
TGTGCCAGCAGTTCGGCGGAGGCGGGTCAAGAGACCCAGTACTTC
>TRBV30|many|TRBD2|TRBJ2-1
CAWRLAGGPLHEQFF
TGTGCCTGGAGACTAGCGGGAGGCCCCCTTCATGAGCAGTTCTTC
>TRBV6-1|NA|NA|TRBJ1-5
CASSNLLVQPQHF
TGTGCCAGCAGTAATCTCCTTGTCCAGCCCCAGCATTTT
>TRBV20-1|many|TRBD1|TRBJ2-5
CSALNDRAAETQYF
TGCAGTGCCCTGAACGACAGGGCGGCAGAGACCCAGTACTTC
>TRBV2|many|NA|TRBJ2-7
CASTRDMASYEQYF
TGTGCCAGCACCCGGGACATGGCTTCCTACGAGCAGTACTTC
>TRBV6-4|many|NA|TRBJ2-1
CASSDEGRGGNEQFF
TGTGCCAGCAGTGACGAGGGCAGGGGCGGCAATGAGCAGTTCTTC
>TRBV6-2/TRBV6-3|NA|TRBD1|TRBJ2-4
CASSYKRTGEDKNIQYF
TGTGCCAGCAGTTATAAGAGGACAGGGGAGGACAAAAACATTCAGTACTTC
>TRBV7-2|many|NA|TRBJ2-5
CASSLDPSAETQYF
TGTGCCAGCAGCTTAGACCCTAGCGCGGAGACCCAGTACTTC